The clone carrying this T cell receptor (beta chain) was counted many times. These data originate in a study of blood T cell repertoires in COVID-19. Profiling relied on immunoSEQ multiplex PCR, and the TCRdb table lists in-frame clones only, not all of them. The top ten clones hold approximately 15% of a sample with about 190,000 clones, 70% to 80% of them seen once. The V end lost 9 bases, the J end lost 8 bases, and 13 bases lay between the germline ends. The CDR3 sequence is 12 residues long. Recruits, aged roughly 18 to 89 years, lived in 24 US areas. This chain links TRBV12-3 or TRBV12-4 with TRBJ1-4, with D unresolved. Material for sequencing was PBMCs or T cells enriched from blood (not recorded which). This TCR was sampled from a woman between 50 and 59 years old who had recovered from COVID-19. The chain's CDR3 is CASKRAGEKLFF. The CDR3, as DNA: TGTGCCAGTAAGAGGGCTGGGGAAAAACTGTTTTTT.